The rows below give T cell receptor beta chains drawn from one sample of a study of T cell responses to AZD1222 COVID-19 vaccine. The method was immunoSEQ multiplex PCR; TCRdb's version includes in-frame clones alone and lacks a portion of them. The sample includes roughly 140,000 clones, approximately 90% of them seen just once. This sample comprised peripheral blood, obtained on day 0 of AZD1222 vaccination. The receptors here all came from an adult in good health. Each CDR3 is given with its conserved first and last residue. The D gene is left open where the match is weak. Clone sizes are given selectively: once, few, many, or a class where the clone is expanded.

d_call | j_call | v_call | cdr3_length | clone_size | cdr3_nt | cdr3_aa
NA | TRBJ1-4 | TRBV7-2 | 16 | few | TGTGCCAGCAGCTTAGAAGGGGTGGGATATAATGAAAAACTGTTTTTT | CASSLEGVGYNEKLFF
TRBD1 | TRBJ1-1 | TRBV19 | 13 | NA | TGTGCCAGTCACAAAACAGGGGAGACTGAAGCTTTCTTT | CASHKTGETEAFF
NA | TRBJ1-5 | TRBV2 | 14 | few | TGTGCCAGCAGCCGCTATACCGAAAATCAGCCCCAGCATTTT | CASSRYTENQPQHF
NA | TRBJ2-2 | TRBV10-3 | 12 | NA | TGTGCCATCAGTGAGTCATTCGGGGAGCTGTTTTTT | CAISESFGELFF
NA | TRBJ2-5 | TRBV6-1 | 16 | few | TGTGCCAGCAGTGGGACACAGGGCTGGAGCGGGGAGACCCAGTACTTC | CASSGTQGWSGETQYF
TRBD1 | TRBJ2-1 | TRBV10-3 | 14 | NA | TGTGCCATCAGTGAGCGACAGGGAAGCCTTGAGCAGTTCTTC | CAISERQGSLEQFF
NA | TRBJ2-5 | TRBV28 | 13 | NA | TGTGCCAGCAGTTCGGACTTCCAAGAGACCCAGTACTTC | CASSSDFQETQYF
NA | TRBJ1-2 | TRBV2 | 13 | NA | TGTGCCAGCAGTCCACAGGGCGACTATGGCTACACCTTC | CASSPQGDYGYTF
TRBD1 | TRBJ1-2 | TRBV9 | 21 | once | TGTGCCAGCAGCGCAACGACCTTAACCGGGACAGGGGGCGCGGGCCTATATGGCTACACCTTC | CASSATTLTGTGGAGLYGYTF
TRBD2 | TRBJ2-3 | TRBV10-3 | 17 | NA | TGTGCCATCAGTGAGAGGATTTTGACTAGCGGCACAGATACGCAGTATTTT | CAISERILTSGTDTQYF
NA | TRBJ2-7 | TRBV5-6 | 14 | once | TGTGCCAGCAGCAGACAGGGACTCTCCTACGAGCAGTACTTC | CASSRQGLSYEQYF
NA | TRBJ1-6 | TRBV28 | 18 | NA | TGTGCCAGCAGTTTACCCCCACGACAGGTGGGCTATAATTCACCCCTCCACTTT | CASSLPPRQVGYNSPLHF
NA | TRBJ1-5 | TRBV9 | 13 | NA | TGTGCCAGCAGCGTAGGTCTGGATCAGCCCCAGCATTTT | CASSVGLDQPQHF